These 30 T cell receptor beta chains were sequenced from one sample in a study of Ad26.COV2.S vaccination and SARS-CoV-2 variants. Treatment defined: 15 to 20 received Ad26.COV2.S at low or high dose, single or two shots; about 5 received placebo; per-sample allocation not given. Collection of the samples took place on day 63 after the first injection of vaccine or placebo. TCRdb's table, derived via immunoSEQ multiplex PCR, lists solely in-frame clones and lacks some. The table shows about 480,000 clones, with around 85% occurring only once. Sequencing used peripheral blood, obtained in a trial of Ad26.COV2.S vaccine versus placebo. The receptors were sampled from a person between 18 and 59 years old who received the Ad26.COV2.S COVID-19 vaccine or a placebo.

The CDR3 coding sequence is TGTGCCAGCAGCCTTTTTAGCACAGATACGCAGTATTTT. It encodes CASSLFSTDTQYF. The chain recombines TRBV14 with TRBJ2-3; D call uncertain. The CDR3 has 13 amino acids. Germline V gives CDR1 SGHDN, CDR2 FVKESK. V lost 4 bases and J 0 bases, leaving 5 bases between the germline ends.

This chain links TRBV6-2 or TRBV6-3 with TRBJ2-1; the D gene could be TRBD1 or TRBD2 (5 bases each). CDR3 length: 14 amino acids. V was trimmed by 5 bases and J by 0 bases, leaving 8 bases between them. Germline values: CDR1 MNHEY, CDR2 SVGEGT. CDR3: CASSPGSSYNEQFF. In DNA, the CDR3 is TGTGCCAGCAGTCCAGGGAGCTCCTACAATGAGCAGTTCTTC.

The CDR3 protein is CSLRWDTEAFF. The CDR3 nucleotides are TGCAGTCTTAGGTGGGACACTGAAGCTTTCTTT. This chain links TRBV20-1 with TRBJ1-1, with D unclear. This CDR3 spans 11 amino acids. Germline CDR1 reads DFQATT; CDR2 reads SNEGSKA (reference sequence). Trimming stripped 8 bases from V and 3 bases from J, with 10 bases between.

The chain recombines TRBV24-1 with TRBJ2-7; D might be TRBD1 (6 bases). The CDR3 spans 13 residues. The V end was cut by 7 bases, the J end by 3 bases, with 12 bases between. The germline V gene encodes CDR1 KGHDR and CDR2 SFDVKD. DNA of the CDR3: TGTGCCACCAGACAGGGAACAAACTACGAGCAGTACTTC. This codes for CATRQGTNYEQYF.

The rearrangement joins TRBV20-1 to TRBJ2-1, with D hard to call. V was shortened by 3 bases and J by 2 bases, with 11 bases between the two germline ends. Per the germline V gene, CDR1 is DFQATT and CDR2 is SNEGSKA (reference sequence). This CDR3 comprises 14 residues. CDR3 sequence (DNA): TGCAGTGCTAGTAAGAGAGTTCCCTACAATGAGCAGTTCTTC. It codes for CSASKRVPYNEQFF.

This clone was recorded only once. The sample holds other DNA sequences that translate to the same CDR3. The V call is TRBV7-3, the J call TRBJ2-3; D unclear. CDR1 and CDR2 (germline): SGHTA, FQGTGA. V was trimmed by 2 bases and J by 1 base, leaving 7 bases between them. This CDR3 has 14 amino acids. For the CDR3, the DNA is TGTGCCAGCAGCTTATCTGGCGGCACAGATACGCAGTATTTT. The encoded protein is CASSLSGGTDTQYF.

The chain has TRBV21-1 and TRBJ2-7; the table calls TRBD1, which could not be checked here. TRBV21-1 is a pseudogene. There are 12 residues in the CDR3. The CDR3 coding sequence is TGTGCCAGCAGCCTCTACAGCTACGAGCAGTACTTC. Protein product: CASSLYSYEQYF.

This clone was observed a handful of times. This sequence joins TRBV5-4 and TRBJ1-6; D is uncertain. CDR3 length: 14 amino acids. V lost 2 bases and J lost 7, with 10 bases in between. Per the germline V gene, CDR1 is SGHNT and CDR2 is YYREEE (reference sequence). The CDR3 DNA sequence: TGTGCCAGCAGCTTCCAGACATTAAATTCACCCCTCCACTTT. The encoded protein is CASSFQTLNSPLHF. The variable domain in full, with the rest retrieved from reference TRBV5-4 and TRBJ1-6, is ETGVTQSPTHLIKTRGQQVTLRCSSQSGHNTVSWYQQALGQGPQFIFQYYREEENGRGNFPPRFSGLQFPNYSSELNVNALELDDSALYLCASSFQTLNSPLHFGNGTRLTVT.

CDR3 in DNA: TGTGCCAGCAGCGTGGGGACAGGACTGTATCAGCCCCAGCATTTT. Its protein is CASSVGTGLYQPQHF. The V and J genes are TRBV9 and TRBJ1-5; 8 bases are shared with TRBD1. V gave up 2 bases and J gave up 5 bases; unmatched junction bases: 6. The CDR3 runs to 15 residues. Germline V gene lookup returns CDR1 SGDLS and CDR2 YYNGEE.

This clone was observed once. The chain combines TRBV19 with TRBJ2-3, with D perhaps matching TRBD1 (6 bases). Germline V gives CDR1 LNHDA, CDR2 SQIVND (reference sequence). This CDR3 spans 14 amino acids. The ends were cut back, 5 bases at V and 2 bases at J, with 11 bases in the middle. CDR3 sequence reads: CASSLRDITDTQYF. DNA for the CDR3: TGTGCCAGTAGTCTCCGGGACATCACAGATACGCAGTATTTT.

This clone was found a few times. In nucleotides, the CDR3 is TGTGCCAGTAGTATGAACAGCCCTCTTACTGAAGCTTTCTTT. It translates to CASSMNSPLTEAFF. The chain joins TRBV19 to TRBJ1-1; D is uncertain. The length of the CDR3 is 14 residues. CDR1 and CDR2 from the germline V gene are LNHDA and SQIVND (reference sequence). Trimming stripped 3 bases from V and 5 bases from J, with 13 bases between.

Points on this clone: One end of the junction does not line up with germline, which may come from a read error. The chain uses TRBV5-5 and TRBJ1-1; a weak D match, TRBD1 (5 bases). Germline V gene lookup returns CDR1 SGHKS and CDR2 YYEKEE (reference sequence). CDR3 length equals 13 residues. The CDR3 region is CASSLPGRPDAFF. DNA of the CDR3: TGTGCCAGCAGCTTGCCGGGACGTCCTGACGCTTTCTTT.

The rearrangement uses TRBV11-2 and TRBJ1-2; TRBD1 matches at 10 bases. The CDR3 totals 15 residues. Germline V gene sequence: CDR1 SGHAT, CDR2 FQNNGV. V dropped 5 bases and J dropped 4; count of bases not matched to a gene: 7. CDR3 loop: CASSNRDRGGYGYTF. Written as DNA, the CDR3 is TGTGCCAGCAGCAACCGGGACAGGGGTGGCTATGGCTACACCTTC.

The genes are TRBV25-1 and TRBJ2-1; D is possibly TRBD2 (6 bases). Germline lookup yields CDR1 MGHDK and CDR2 SYGVNS. Trimming stripped 7 bases from V and 9 bases from J, with 16 bases between. The CDR3 sequence is 13 residues long. The DNA for the CDR3 is TGTGCCAGCACCGGGGACTCCCGGGCTGAGCAGTTCTTC. Its translation is CASTGDSRAEQFF. Full variable domain (remainder filled in from reference TRBV25-1 and TRBJ2-1): EADIYQTPRYLVIGTGKKITLECSQTMGHDKMYWYQQDPGMELHLIHYSYGVNSTEKGDLSSESTVSRIRTEHFPLTLESARPSHTSQYLCASTGDSRAEQFFGPGTRLTVL.

The chain links TRBV7-8 to TRBJ1-1, with unresolved D. The germline CDR1 and CDR2 sequences are SGHVS and FQNEAQ. This CDR3 region has 13 residues. V was cut by 5 bases and J by 6 bases, with 13 bases left in between. The CDR3 sequence is CASSRGVLAEAFF. DNA of the CDR3: TGTGCCAGCAGCCGCGGTGTATTGGCTGAAGCTTTCTTT.

The gene calls are TRBV19 and TRBJ1-1; TRBD1 agrees at 7 bases. CDR3 size: 13 residues. The germline V gene encodes CDR1 LNHDA and CDR2 SQIVND (reference sequence). Trimming at V came to 6 bases and at J to 1 base, leaving 2 bases not matched to a gene. This chain's CDR3 is CASRRGQNTEAFF. The CDR3 nucleotides read TGTGCCAGTAGGAGGGGGCAGAACACTGAAGCTTTCTTT.

J is TRBJ2-2 and V is TRBV6-2 or TRBV6-3; TRBD2 matches 13 bases. The junction had 3 bases not matched to a gene; V was cut back by 5 bases and J by 0 bases. CDR3 length: 17 amino acids. Germline assignment: CDR1 MNHEY and CDR2 SVGEGT. CDR3 sequence: CASSTGTSGTNTGELFF. As DNA, the CDR3 is TGTGCCAGCAGTACCGGGACTAGCGGGACGAACACCGGGGAGCTGTTTTTT.

The chain couples TRBV19 to TRBJ2-5; D unclear. V lost 4 bases and J 0 bases, leaving 9 bases between the germline ends. Germline lookup yields CDR1 LNHDA and CDR2 SQIVND (reference sequence). The CDR3 length is 14 residues. CDR3 loop: CASSTSWYQETQYF. In DNA form, the CDR3 reads TGTGCCAGTAGTACGTCCTGGTACCAAGAGACCCAGTACTTC.

This clone occurred once. The chain recombines TRBV9 with TRBJ2-1; D uncertain. Between the trimmed V and J ends, which lost 0 bases and 3 bases, there was a span of 10 bases. Germline V CDR1 and CDR2: SGDLS, YYNGEE. The CDR3 sequence is 15 residues long. The CDR3 nucleotides read TGTGCCAGCAGCGTAGAGGGCGCCAGCTACAATGAGCAGTTCTTC. It specifies CASSVEGASYNEQFF.

The chain joins TRBV20-1 to TRBJ2-3, with TRBD2 matching over 7 bases. CDR3 length: 16 residues. The trim removed 3 bases at V and 3 bases at J, leaving 12 bases unmatched. Germline V gene lookup returns CDR1 DFQATT and CDR2 SNEGSKA (reference sequence). For the CDR3, the DNA is TGCAGTGCTAGTTACCCCTCTAGCGGAACGACAGATACGCAGTATTTT. Translation gives CSASYPSSGTTDTQYF.

The chain carries TRBV6-5 and TRBJ2-7; 7 bases line up with TRBD2. From germline, CDR1 is MNHEY and CDR2 SVGAGI. With 6 bases clipped from V and 7 bases from J, the junction kept 9 bases outside the gene matches. This CDR3 spans 13 amino acids. CDR3 sequence reads: CASSRTQGGEQYF. In DNA form, the CDR3 reads TGTGCCAGCAGCAGAACCCAGGGAGGGGAGCAGTACTTC.

The chain has TRBV29-1 and TRBJ2-1, with a weak D call TRBD1 (5 bases). Germline values: CDR1 SQVTM, CDR2 ANQGSEA. Trimming removed 0 bases from V and 0 bases from J, with 15 bases in between. The CDR3 length is 17 residues. The CDR3 DNA reads TGCAGCGTTGAAGAGGGATCTACAGGTTACTCCTACAATGAGCAGTTCTTC. Its protein product is CSVEEGSTGYSYNEQFF.

The chain employs TRBV5-1 and TRBJ2-7; 11 bases are a match to TRBD1. J gave up 6 bases and V 7 bases, and 12 bases lay outside the gene matches. Germline lookup yields CDR1 SGHRS and CDR2 YFSETQ. CDR3 length equals 15 residues. DNA of the CDR3: TGCGCCAGCGGCGGAGGGACAGGGGGATTTGGCGAGCAGTACTTC. This gives the protein CASGGGTGGFGEQYF.

Regarding this clone: Other nucleotide sequences in the sample specify the same CDR3. The gene calls are TRBV9 and TRBJ2-1, with 9 bases lining up with TRBD2. Germline V gene sequence: CDR1 SGDLS, CDR2 YYNGEE. V dropped 0 bases and J dropped 2; count of bases not matched to a gene: 3. The CDR3 runs 16 residues. CDR3: CASSVGLAGAYNEQFF. The CDR3 DNA follows: TGTGCCAGCAGCGTAGGATTAGCGGGAGCCTACAATGAGCAGTTCTTC.

The rearrangement links TRBV6-1 to TRBJ1-4, with D perhaps TRBD1 (6 bases). The germline gives CDR1 MNHNS, CDR2 SASEGT. The CDR3 totals 14 residues. V lost 2 bases and J lost 7, with 11 bases in between. The CDR3 spells CASSETGSGEKLFF. DNA for the CDR3: TGTGCCAGCAGTGAAACAGGGTCAGGTGAAAAACTGTTTTTT.

This clone was observed a few times. V gene TRBV11-2 combines with J gene TRBJ2-5, with D perhaps TRBD2 (5 bases). V was pared by 1 base and J by 7 bases, with 7 bases between. The CDR3 extends over 12 amino acids. CDR1 is SGHAT, CDR2 FQNNGV, per germline. The CDR3: CASSLGLATQYF. The CDR3 nucleotides read TGTGCCAGCAGCTTAGGGCTAGCGACCCAGTACTTC.

V usage is TRBV28 and J usage is TRBJ1-3; 10 bases align to TRBD1. The V segment lost 5 bases and the J segment 0 bases; nucleotides outside the gene matches: 4. The CDR3 covers 16 residues. Germline-derived CDR1 and CDR2 are MDHEN and SYDVKM. The CDR3, as DNA: TGTGCCAGCAGTCCGGGACAGGGGTTCTCTGGAAACACCATATATTTT. Translation: CASSPGQGFSGNTIYF.

The chain links TRBV11-1 to TRBJ2-7; 11 positions match TRBD2. Germline-derived CDR1 and CDR2 are SGHAT and FQDESV (reference sequence). The V gene end was trimmed by 5 bases and the J gene end by 3 bases; junction bases not matched to a gene: 6. The CDR3 runs to 15 residues. The DNA of the CDR3 is TGTGCCAGCAGCACGACTAGCGGGAAAGTCTACGAGCAGTACTTC. Its protein is CASSTTSGKVYEQYF.

V and J are TRBV12-3 or TRBV12-4 and TRBJ1-5; unclear D gene. V was trimmed by 4 bases and J by 9 bases, leaving 13 bases between them. The CDR3 runs to 13 residues. The CDR3 coding sequence is TGTGCCAGCAGTTCTAGAAGTCCGGGGCCCCAGCATTTT. It encodes CASSSRSPGPQHF.

The gene calls are TRBV6-2 or TRBV6-3 and TRBJ2-3, with 8 bases aligning to TRBD2. Germline V gene lookup returns CDR1 MNHEY and CDR2 SVGEGT. V lost 4 bases to trimming and J lost 4 bases; unmatched junction nucleotides: 4. This CDR3 spans 14 amino acids. The DNA for the CDR3 is TGTGCCAGCAGTTTGACGGGAGGGTCAGATACGCAGTATTTT. Translated, it gives CASSLTGGSDTQYF.